This T cell receptor (beta chain) derives from a study of control samples from healthy donors and cancer patients. With 6 bases removed from V and 7 bases from J, the gap between germline ends came to 28 bases. The CDR3 covers 17 residues. Germline values: CDR1 MNHEY, CDR2 SMNVEV (reference sequence). The data were produced by immunoSEQ multiplex PCR, yet TCRdb's version contains in-frame clones alone and is incomplete. The top ten clones hold 2% to 3% of a sample with fewer than 60,000 clones, roughly 94% of them seen once. This clonotype originated in a man aged 30-40 years in good health. Specimen: blood. The rearrangement joins TRBV27 to TRBJ2-7; D is perhaps TRBD1 or TRBD2 (5 bases each). CDR3: CASSYTAGTEELVEQYF. As DNA, the CDR3 is TGTGCCAGCAGCTATACCGCCGGGACGGAGGAATTAGTGGAGCAGTACTTC.